This T cell receptor beta chain originates from a study of cytomegalovirus exposure and HLA in healthy donors. The PCR contained 60 Vbeta and 13 Jbeta primers. Measured with immunoSEQ multiplex PCR; TCRdb has only the in-frame clones, and not every one. Among roughly 80,000 clones listed, 75% to 85% were seen once. General study findings and limits: Most subjects had HLA-A and HLA-B alleles reportedly predicted accurately by TCR beta sequences. The study carried out a later analysis of TCR beta sequences. It associated 15,000 to 20,000 of them with specific HLA alleles at a false discovery rate of 0.05.

V lost 0 bases and J lost 3; bases outside the gene matches: 13. CDR3 size: 19 residues. CDR1 and CDR2 (germline): SGHTA, FQGNSA. Notes on this clone: Its antigen is as yet unknown.

The specimen sequenced was PBMCs. The clonotype originates from a middle-aged man in good health and CMV-seronegative. The V call is TRBV7-2, the J call TRBJ2-7, with 11 bases matching TRBD2. The CDR3 DNA reads TGTGCCAGCAGCTTAGCGTCCGTATTTAGCGGGGGGGCAGGCTACGAGCAGTACTTC. Protein: CASSLASVFSGGAGYEQYF.